This entry lists 17 T cell receptor beta chains sequenced from one sample in a study of blood T cells in healthy people across ages. PCR was performed a second time for about 6 to 12 cycles using a sample-barcoded 5' primer and a J-beta primer mix. TCRdb re-analysed the 5' RACE reads in MiXCR, keeping a single row per CDR3 protein. The sample lists around 600,000 distinct CDR3 sequences; around 50% were seen once. The source material was blood. Receptors were obtained from a man older than 75 in good health.

V usage is TRBV10-3 and J usage is TRBJ1-1; 7 positions match TRBD1. Per the germline V gene, CDR1 is ENHRY and CDR2 is SYGVKD. The CDR3 runs 16 residues. Unmatched junction bases numbered 6, after V lost 0 bases and J lost 2 bases. This chain's CDR3 is CAISESKGGGNTEAFF. DNA for the CDR3: TGTGCCATCAGTGAGTCGAAAGGGGGCGGAAACACTGAAGCTTTCTTT.

This clonotype was observed a single time. The chain recombines TRBV7-2 with TRBJ2-7; a possible D gene is TRBD1 (5 bases). TRBJ2-5 explains the end of the DNA better; the J call may be wrong. Germline assignment: CDR1 SGHTA and CDR2 FQGNSA. This CDR3 has 14 residues. This chain's CDR3 is CASSLGGSRGTQYF. Written as DNA, the CDR3 is TGTGCCAGCAGCTTAGGGGGCAGCCGTGGGACCCAGTACTTC.

This clonotype was recorded a few times. This chain links TRBV29-1 with TRBJ2-3, with D possibly matching TRBD1 (6 bases). CDR1 and CDR2 (germline): SQVTM, ANQGSEA. The CDR3 contains 16 residues. The V end was cut by 6 bases, the J end by 0 bases, with 19 bases between. CDR3 nucleotides: TGCAGCGTCGATCTCCGAGGACAGTCTAGCACAGATACGCAGTATTTT. Protein product: CSVDLRGQSSTDTQYF.

The rearrangement uses TRBV7-2 and TRBJ2-1; 9 nucleotides align to TRBD2. The V and J ends lost 5 bases and 6 bases, in that order; junction bases with no gene match: 11. The CDR3 runs 16 residues. Germline V gene data show CDR1 as SGHTA and CDR2 as FQGNSA. CDR3 sequence reads: CASSVTTSGGINEQFF. The CDR3 nucleotides are TGTGCCAGCAGCGTCACGACTAGCGGTGGGATCAATGAGCAGTTCTTC.

This clonotype was picked up one time. The chain recombines TRBV20-1 with TRBJ2-3; TRBD2 aligns across 8 bases. Germline CDR1 and CDR2: DFQATT and SNEGSKA (reference sequence). The CDR3 runs 12 residues. J was trimmed by 9 bases and V by 6 bases; bases with no gene match: 8. CDR3 in DNA: TGCAGTGCGAGATTCAGCGGGAGCACGCAGTATTTT. Protein: CSARFSGSTQYF.

The V gene is TRBV20-1, the J gene TRBJ2-3; TRBD2 aligns across 7 bases. Looked up from germline, CDR1 is DFQATT and CDR2 is SNEGSKA (reference sequence). The CDR3 extends over 15 amino acids. The ends lost 2 bases at V and 2 bases at J; junction bases unmatched: 7. This CDR3 is CSARFGGSNTDTQYF. As DNA, the CDR3 is TGCAGTGCTAGATTTGGCGGGAGTAACACAGATACGCAGTATTTT.

There are many counts of this clonotype. V gene TRBV6-5 combines with J gene TRBJ2-4; 8 bases align to TRBD1. Germline V CDR1 and CDR2: MNHEY, SVGAGI. The V and J ends lost 5 bases and 7 bases, in that order; junction bases with no gene match: 16. The CDR3 runs to 17 residues. The CDR3 is CASSTGTGDGRENIQYF. The CDR3, as DNA: TGTGCCAGCAGTACCGGGACAGGCGACGGACGAGAGAACATTCAGTACTTC.

The chain links TRBV14 to TRBJ2-7; possibly TRBD2 for D (6 bases). The V gene's germline CDR1 is SGHDN and CDR2 FVKESK. The CDR3 extends over 17 amino acids. Trimming pared 6 bases from V and 10 bases from J, leaving 31 bases between. The CDR3 spells CASSFWSNGGTSSRQYF. CDR3 sequence (DNA): TGTGCCAGCAGTTTTTGGTCCAATGGGGGGACGTCTTCTCGACAGTACTTC. The variable domain in full, with the rest retrieved from reference TRBV14 and TRBJ2-7, is EAGVTQFPSHSVIEKGQTVTLRCDPISGHDNLYWYRRVMGKEIKFLLHFVKESKQDESGMPNNRFLAERTGGTYSTLKVQPAELEDSGVYFCASSFWSNGGTSSRQYFGPGTRLTVT.

The chain is built from TRBV21-1 and TRBJ2-3; the table's D call of TRBD1 was not tested on the DNA. TRBV21-1 is classified as a pseudogene. This CDR3 is 19 amino acids long. The CDR3 coding sequence is TGTGCCAGCAGCAAATGTCAGAGCGACAGGGGAGTAGTGACAGATACGCAGTATTTT. Encoded protein: CASSKCQSDRGVVTDTQYF.

The chain couples TRBV20-1 to TRBJ2-5, with a tentative D call TRBD1 (5 bases). The CDR3 runs 13 residues. Trimming shortened V by 6 bases and J by 6 bases, and 17 bases separated the two germline ends. In germline, CDR1 is DFQATT, CDR2 SNEGSKA (reference sequence). CDR3 protein: CSAVEQGAQTQYF. As DNA, the CDR3 is TGCAGTGCCGTCGAACAAGGGGCTCAGACCCAGTACTTC.

This chain connects TRBV6-6 to TRBJ1-5; TRBD1 might be the D (6 bases). The CDR3 covers 16 residues. Deletions cut 0 bases from V and 6 bases from J, with 15 bases between. Per germline, CDR1 MNHNY and CDR2 SVGAGI (reference sequence). Here the CDR3 reads CASSYSPDSTGQPQHF. The CDR3 nucleotides are TGTGCCAGCAGTTACTCGCCGGACAGTACAGGTCAGCCCCAGCATTTT.

Note on this clonotype: This may arise from a read error, as a much more abundant clone is one base away. The chain joins TRBV6-6 to TRBJ1-6; TRBD1 is a possible D gene (6 bases). The CDR3 covers 16 residues. Germline V gene sequence: CDR1 MNHNY, CDR2 SVGAGI (reference sequence). DNA for the CDR3: TGTGCCAGCAGACCCTTGGACGGTGCGGGGGCTTCACCCTTCCACTTT. Translation: CASRPLDGAGASPFHF.

J is TRBJ2-4 and V is TRBV9, with D uncertain. V dropped 3 bases and J dropped 6 bases, with 10 bases sitting between them. This CDR3 is 13 amino acids long. The germline gives CDR1 SGDLS, CDR2 YYNGEE. The CDR3 DNA sequence: TGTGCCAGCAGCGGAGGAGTTTCAAACATTCAGTACTTC. It translates to CASSGGVSNIQYF.

The chain is built from TRBV20-1 and TRBJ1-4; D is uncertain. V lost 6 bases and J lost 5, with 4 bases in between. The V gene's germline CDR1 is DFQATT and CDR2 SNEGSKA (reference sequence). The CDR3 runs to 10 residues. CDR3 DNA sequence: TGCAGTGCCAGCAATGAAAAACTGTTTTTT. Its translation: CSASNEKLFF.

There are a few counts of this clonotype. This sequence joins TRBV7-8 and TRBJ2-6; D unclear. V lost 5 bases and J 0 bases, leaving 14 bases between the germline ends. This CDR3 has 17 residues. Germline assignment: CDR1 SGHVS and CDR2 FQNEAQ. CDR3 DNA: TGTGCCAGCAGCCCCAGGTGGCCCGGCTCTGGGGCCAACGTCCTGACTTTC. It yields the protein CASSPRWPGSGANVLTF.

The genes are TRBV4-3 and TRBJ1-2, with no clear D. The CDR3 is 13 residues long. Germline-derived CDR1 and CDR2 are LGHNA and YSLEER. V was cut by 0 bases and J by 6 bases, with 8 bases left in between. The CDR3 loop reads CASSQDRGHGYTF. The CDR3 bases are TGCGCCAGCAGCCAAGATCGAGGTCATGGCTACACCTTC.

V is TRBV4-2 and J is TRBJ2-7; no reliable D call. Trimming took 0 bases from V and 2 from J, leaving 17 bases between them. This CDR3 is built from 17 residues. Germline V lookup: CDR1 LGHNA, CDR2 YNFKEQ. CDR3 loop: CASSQEAGNRAPYEQYF. The CDR3 nucleotides are TGTGCCAGCAGCCAAGAGGCCGGAAATAGGGCTCCCTACGAGCAGTACTTC.